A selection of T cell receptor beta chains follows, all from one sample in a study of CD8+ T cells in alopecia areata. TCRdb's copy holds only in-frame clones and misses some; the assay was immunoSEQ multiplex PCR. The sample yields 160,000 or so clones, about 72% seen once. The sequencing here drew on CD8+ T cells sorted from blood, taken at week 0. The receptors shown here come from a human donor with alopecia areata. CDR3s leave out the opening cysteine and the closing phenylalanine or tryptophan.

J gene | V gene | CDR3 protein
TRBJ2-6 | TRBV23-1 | ASNIRDRVHGANVLT
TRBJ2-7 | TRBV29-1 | SVRTGTYEQY
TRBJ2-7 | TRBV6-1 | ASSGFPIGQY
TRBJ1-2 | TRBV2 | ATGGQGIHGYT
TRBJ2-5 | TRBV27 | ASTSGGEETQY
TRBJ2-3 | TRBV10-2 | ATSREGFSEGTQY
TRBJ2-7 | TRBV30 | AWSVGSSYEQY
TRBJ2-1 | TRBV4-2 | ASSQGAGTGGFNEQF
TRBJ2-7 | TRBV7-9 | ASSLGAGGPYEQY
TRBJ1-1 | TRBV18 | ASGSDQGPNTEAF
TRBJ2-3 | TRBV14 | ASSQGPVKLPDTQY
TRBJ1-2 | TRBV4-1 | ASGADGYGYT
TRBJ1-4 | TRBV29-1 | SATSDRVPNEKLF
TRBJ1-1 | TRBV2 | ASRSNTEAF
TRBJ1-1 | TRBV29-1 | SVVGRRGTGNTEAF
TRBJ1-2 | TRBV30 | AWNKNAGVTRRNYGYT
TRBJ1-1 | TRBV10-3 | ATLNHLAPDTEAF
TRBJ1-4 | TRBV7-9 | ASSLVSFKEKLF
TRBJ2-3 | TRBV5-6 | ASSLAAGGTDTQY
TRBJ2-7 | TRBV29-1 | SVESRVGQY
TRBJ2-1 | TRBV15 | ATQLYSNEQF
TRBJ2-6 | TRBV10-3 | AISDQTSSGANVLT
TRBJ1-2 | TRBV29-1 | SGSDNYGYT
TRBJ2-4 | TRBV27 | ASSPVAGGKNIQY
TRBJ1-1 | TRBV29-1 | SVEDRAEAF
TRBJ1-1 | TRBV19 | ASSTSSGERTEAF
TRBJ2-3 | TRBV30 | AWSESFTDTQY
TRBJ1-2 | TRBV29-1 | SVKDSFYGYT
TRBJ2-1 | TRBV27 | ASSLSPGGTARSYNEQF
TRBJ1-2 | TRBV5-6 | ASSLQGAFYGYT
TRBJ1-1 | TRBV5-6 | ASSLARGLFANTEAF
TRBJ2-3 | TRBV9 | ASRGTSGTSSTDTQY
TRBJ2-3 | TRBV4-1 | ASSQEGQGTDTQY
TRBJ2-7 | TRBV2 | ASTPGQSKTYEQY
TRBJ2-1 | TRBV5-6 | ASSWGTAITYNEQF
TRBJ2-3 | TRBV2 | ASSPAGGKDTQY
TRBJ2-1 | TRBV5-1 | ASSLGANEQF
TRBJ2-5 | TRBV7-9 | ASRLQETQY
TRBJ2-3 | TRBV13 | ASSSSGGTSTDTQY
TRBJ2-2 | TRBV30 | AWRGGQNTGELF
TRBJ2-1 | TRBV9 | ASSPIAGGTYNEQF
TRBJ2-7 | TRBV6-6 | ATKEAYEQY
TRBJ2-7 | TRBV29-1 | SVVQGGEQY
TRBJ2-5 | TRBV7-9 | ASSFQSGMETQY
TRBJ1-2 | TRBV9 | ASTTAGDYGYT
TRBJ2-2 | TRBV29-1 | SVMAGVDTGELF
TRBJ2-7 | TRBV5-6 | ASSPGPVYEQY